This T cell receptor (beta chain) is from a study of T cell clones after liver transplantation. Profiled with immunoSEQ multiplex PCR; TCRdb holds only in-frame clones, not every one. This table holds roughly 50,000 clones, roughly 80% found once. The CDR3 contains 16 residues. CDR1 MGHRA and CDR2 YSYEKL come from the germline V gene. V was shortened by 7 bases and J by 0 bases, with 19 bases between the two germline ends. The rearrangement joins TRBV4-1 to TRBJ2-7; D not certain. The TCR sequence derives from a human donor who received a liver transplant. The source material was CD4+ T cells from blood, sampled before liver transplant. The CDR3: CASTRALTPYSYEQYF. The DNA of the CDR3 is TGCGCCAGCACTCGAGCCCTGACTCCTTACTCCTACGAGCAGTACTTC.